This T cell receptor (beta chain) was identified in a study of blood T cells in healthy people across ages. In the study overall: With template switching, about one barcoded beta molecule was captured per two T cells. Findings of the study overall: Observed TCR beta diversity showed a strong correlation with the percentage of naive T cells as measured by flow cytometry.

A second PCR of about 7 to 12 cycles used a sample-barcoded 5' primer and a J-beta primer mix. Every cDNA molecule carried a tag from a template-switch adaptor bearing 12 random nucleotides. TCRdb re-called the 5' RACE reads through MiXCR, storing one row per CDR3 protein. The data contain 2 million or so distinct CDR3 sequences, 49% of them seen just once; the ten biggest clones take up over 2%. Regarding this clonotype: As yet, its antigen is unknown.

Researchers report isolating at least 6 million PBMCs per sample. The CDR3 sequence is 15 residues long. Per germline, CDR1 SNHLY and CDR2 FYNNEI. V was clipped by 3 bases and J by 6 bases; unmatched bases: 4. The source is a woman between 40 and 55 years old in good health. The chain couples TRBV2 to TRBJ2-1; the match to TRBD2 covers 11 bases. Sequenced sample: blood. CDR3 amino acids: CASSEEGLAANEQFF. CDR3 in DNA: TGTGCCAGCAGTGAGGAGGGACTAGCGGCCAATGAGCAGTTCTTC.